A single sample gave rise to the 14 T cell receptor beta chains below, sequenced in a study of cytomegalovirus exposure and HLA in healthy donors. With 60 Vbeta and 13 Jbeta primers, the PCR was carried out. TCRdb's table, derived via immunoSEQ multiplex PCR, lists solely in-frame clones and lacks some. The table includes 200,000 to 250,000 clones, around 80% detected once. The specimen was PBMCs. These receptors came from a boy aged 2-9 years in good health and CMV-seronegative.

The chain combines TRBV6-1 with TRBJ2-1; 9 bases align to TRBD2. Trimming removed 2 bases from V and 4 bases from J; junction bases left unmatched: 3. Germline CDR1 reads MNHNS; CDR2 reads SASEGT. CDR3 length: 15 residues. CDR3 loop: CASSEISGGYNEQFF. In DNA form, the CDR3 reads TGTGCCAGCAGTGAAATTAGCGGGGGTTACAATGAGCAGTTCTTC.

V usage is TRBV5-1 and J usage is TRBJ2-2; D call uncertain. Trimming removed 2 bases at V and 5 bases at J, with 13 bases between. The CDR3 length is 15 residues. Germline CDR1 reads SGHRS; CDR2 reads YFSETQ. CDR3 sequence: CASSFNPSRTGELFF. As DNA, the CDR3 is TGCGCCAGCAGCTTTAATCCCTCTAGGACCGGGGAGCTGTTTTTT.

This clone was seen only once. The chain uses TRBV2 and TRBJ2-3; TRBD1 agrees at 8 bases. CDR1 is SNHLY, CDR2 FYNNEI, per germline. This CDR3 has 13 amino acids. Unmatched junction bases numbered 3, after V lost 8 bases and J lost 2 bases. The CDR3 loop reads CASEDRVTDTQYF. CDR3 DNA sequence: TGTGCCAGCGAGGACAGGGTCACAGATACGCAGTATTTT.

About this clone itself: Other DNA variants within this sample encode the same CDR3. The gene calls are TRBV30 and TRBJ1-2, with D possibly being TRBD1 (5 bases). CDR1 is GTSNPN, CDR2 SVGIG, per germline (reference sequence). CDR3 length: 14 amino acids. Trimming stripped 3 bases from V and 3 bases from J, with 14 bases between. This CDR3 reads CAWSVPGEHYGYTF. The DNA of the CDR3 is TGTGCCTGGAGCGTACCGGGGGAACACTATGGCTACACCTTC.

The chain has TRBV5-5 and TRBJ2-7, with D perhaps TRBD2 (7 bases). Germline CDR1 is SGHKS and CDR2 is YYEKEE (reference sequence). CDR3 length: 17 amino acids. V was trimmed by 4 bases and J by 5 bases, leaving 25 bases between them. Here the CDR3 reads CASSPLWGGRRSHEQYF. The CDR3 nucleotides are TGTGCCAGCAGCCCCTTGTGGGGGGGCCGCCGTAGTCACGAGCAGTACTTC. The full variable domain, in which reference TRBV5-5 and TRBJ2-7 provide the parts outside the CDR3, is DAGVTQSPTHLIKTRGQQVTLRCSPISGHKSVSWYQQVLGQGPQFIFQYYEKEERGRGNFPDRFSARQFPNYSSELNVNALLLGDSALYLCASSPLWGGRRSHEQYFGPGTRLTVT.

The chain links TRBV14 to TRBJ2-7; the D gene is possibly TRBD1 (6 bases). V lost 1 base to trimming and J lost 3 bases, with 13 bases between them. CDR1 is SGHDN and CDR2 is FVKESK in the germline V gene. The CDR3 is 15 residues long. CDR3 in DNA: TGTGCCAGCAGCCAAGTCGGATGGGGGCACTACGAGCAGTACTTC. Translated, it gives CASSQVGWGHYEQYF. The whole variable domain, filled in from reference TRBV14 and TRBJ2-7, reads EAGVTQFPSHSVIEKGQTVTLRCDPISGHDNLYWYRRVMGKEIKFLLHFVKESKQDESGMPNNRFLAERTGGTYSTLKVQPAELEDSGVYFCASSQVGWGHYEQYFGPGTRLTVT.

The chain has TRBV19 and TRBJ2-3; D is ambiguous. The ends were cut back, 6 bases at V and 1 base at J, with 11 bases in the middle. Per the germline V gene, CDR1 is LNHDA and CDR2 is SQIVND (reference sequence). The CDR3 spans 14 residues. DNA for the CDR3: TGTGCCAGTAGCGAGTACGGTCGCACAGATACGCAGTATTTT. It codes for CASSEYGRTDTQYF.

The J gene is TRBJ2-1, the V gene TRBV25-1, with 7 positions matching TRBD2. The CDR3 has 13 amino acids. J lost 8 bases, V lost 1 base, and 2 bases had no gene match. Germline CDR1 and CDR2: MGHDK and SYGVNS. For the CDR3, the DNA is TGTGCCAGCAGTGAATGGGGGAGGGATGAGCAGTTCTTC. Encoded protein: CASSEWGRDEQFF.

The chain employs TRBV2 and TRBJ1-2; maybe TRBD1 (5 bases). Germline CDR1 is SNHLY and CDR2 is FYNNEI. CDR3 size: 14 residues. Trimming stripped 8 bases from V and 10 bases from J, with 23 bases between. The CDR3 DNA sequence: TGTGCCAGCGGGAAGGACACCCTCGACTCTGTCTACACCTTC. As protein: CASGKDTLDSVYTF.

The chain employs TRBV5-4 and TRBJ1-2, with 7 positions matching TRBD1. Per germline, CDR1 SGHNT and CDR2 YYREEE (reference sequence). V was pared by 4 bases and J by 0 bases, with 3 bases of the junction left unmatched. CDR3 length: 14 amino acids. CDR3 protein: CASSRTGANYGYTF. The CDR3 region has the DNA TGTGCCAGCAGCCGGACAGGCGCTAACTATGGCTACACCTTC.

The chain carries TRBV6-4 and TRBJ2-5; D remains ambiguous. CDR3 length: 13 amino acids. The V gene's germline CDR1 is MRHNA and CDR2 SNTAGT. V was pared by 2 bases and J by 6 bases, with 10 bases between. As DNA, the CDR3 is TGTGCCAGCAGTGACGAACCTCAGAAGACCCAGTACTTC. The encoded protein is CASSDEPQKTQYF.

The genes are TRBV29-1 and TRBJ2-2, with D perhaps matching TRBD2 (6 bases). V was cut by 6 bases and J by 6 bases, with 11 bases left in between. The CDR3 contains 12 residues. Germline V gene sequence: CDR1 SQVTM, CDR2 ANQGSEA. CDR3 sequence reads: CSVPGSAGELFF. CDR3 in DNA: TGCAGCGTACCCGGGAGCGCCGGGGAGCTGTTTTTT.

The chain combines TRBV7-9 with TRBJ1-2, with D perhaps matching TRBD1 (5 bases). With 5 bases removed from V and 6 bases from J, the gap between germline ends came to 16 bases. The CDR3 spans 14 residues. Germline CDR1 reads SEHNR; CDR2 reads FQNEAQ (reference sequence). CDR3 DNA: TGTGCCAGCAGCAAAGATCTGACAGATAATGGCTACACCTTC. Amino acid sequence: CASSKDLTDNGYTF.

The CDR3 loop is CASSYGLAGYEQYF. CDR3 nucleotides: TGTGCCAGCAGTTACGGGCTAGCGGGATACGAGCAGTACTTC. The chain joins TRBV6-6 to TRBJ2-7; 9 nucleotides align to TRBD2. The germline gives CDR1 MNHNY, CDR2 SVGAGI (reference sequence). The CDR3 covers 14 residues. With V trimmed by 2 bases and J by 4 bases, 3 bases remained unmatched.